This is a list of T cell receptor beta chains from one sample in a study of stem cell transplantation in POMP-related autoinflammatory disease. Profiled with immunoSEQ multiplex PCR; TCRdb holds only in-frame clones, not every one. The data hold approximately 65,000 clones, with under 95% observed a single time. The input for sequencing was CD4+ T cells from PBMCs, taken after stem cell transplantation. The receptor set was obtained from a human patient with POMP-related autoinflammation and immune dysregulation (PRAID). Some T cells may trace back to the graft donor. Both conserved end residues are part of each CDR3. The D gene is left open where the match is weak. Expanded clones are given a class, and other clones once, few, many or no size at all.

v_call	d_call	clone_size	j_call	cdr3_aa	cdr3_nt
TRBV7-2	TRBD2	.	TRBJ2-7	CASSPPGGFEQYF	TGTGCCAGCAGCCCTCCGGGGGGGTTCGAGCAGTACTTC
TRBV2	.	.	TRBJ1-4	CASTQVPNEKLFF	TGTGCCAGCACCCAGGTACCCAATGAAAAACTGTTTTTT
TRBV5-1	.	.	TRBJ2-7	CASSLGGQGPYEQYF	TGCGCCAGCAGCTTGGGCGGGCAGGGGCCCTACGAGCAGTACTTC
TRBV9	.	.	TRBJ1-5	CASSTPPGQDSNQPQHF	TGTGCCAGCAGCACCCCCCCCGGACAAGATAGCAATCAGCCCCAGCATTTT
TRBV10-3	TRBD1	.	TRBJ2-7	CAITDRDEQYF	TGTGCCATCACTGACAGGGACGAGCAGTACTTC
TRBV27	.	.	TRBJ1-4	CASSGGKLFF	TGTGCCAGCTCGGGAGGGAAACTGTTTTTT
TRBV12-3/TRBV12-4	.	once	TRBJ2-2	CASSLEGAGELFF	TGTGCCAGCAGTTTAGAAGGGGCCGGGGAGCTGTTTTTT
TRBV14	TRBD1	.	TRBJ1-1	CASSQDRGTLAGGITEAFF	TGTGCCAGCAGCCAAGACCGGGGGACTTTGGCAGGGGGTATCACTGAAGCTTTCTTT
TRBV29-1	.	.	TRBJ2-5	CSVGGGDETQYF	TGCAGCGTCGGGGGTGGGGACGAGACCCAGTACTTC
TRBV7-9	TRBD1	.	TRBJ2-2	CASRLRQGNTGELFF	TGTGCCAGCAGACTCCGACAGGGTAACACCGGGGAGCTGTTTTTT
TRBV20-1	.	.	TRBJ2-1	CSARDSNEQFF	TGCAGTGCCCGAGACAGTAATGAGCAGTTCTTC
TRBV27	.	.	TRBJ2-6	CASSLRGPNWANVLTF	TGTGCCAGCAGTTTAAGGGGCCCGAACTGGGCCAACGTCCTGACTTTC
TRBV7-9	.	.	TRBJ2-1	CASRLDYNEQFF	TGTGCCAGCAGACTAGACTACAATGAGCAGTTCTTC
TRBV29-1	.	.	TRBJ1-2	CSVRRGSEYGYTF	TGCAGCGTTCGCAGGGGTTCCGAATATGGCTACACCTTC
TRBV28	TRBD1	.	TRBJ1-1	CASSLDRTFEAFF	TGTGCCAGCAGTTTGGACAGGACTTTCGAAGCTTTCTTT
TRBV5-1	.	.	TRBJ2-2	CASSLEAVNTGELFF	TGCGCCAGCAGCTTGGAAGCGGTGAACACCGGGGAGCTGTTTTTT
TRBV11-2	.	.	TRBJ1-2	CASSLASAGGYTF	TGTGCCAGCAGCTTAGCAAGTGCGGGTGGCTACACCTTC
TRBV10-3	TRBD1	.	TRBJ1-5	CAIQGGINQPQHF	TGTGCCATCCAAGGGGGCATTAATCAGCCCCAGCATTTT
TRBV10-3	.	.	TRBJ2-7	CAISPSGVLPPIYEQYF	TGTGCCATCAGTCCCTCGGGGGTCCTCCCTCCCATCTACGAGCAGTACTTC
TRBV6-5	TRBD2	.	TRBJ2-3	CASTRLATSTDTQYF	TGTGCCAGCACCCGACTAGCGACTAGCACAGATACGCAGTATTTT
TRBV29-1	.	.	TRBJ2-1	CSARLSGKGSYNEQFF	TGCAGCGCCCGTTTGTCGGGGAAAGGCTCCTACAATGAGCAGTTCTTC
TRBV28	.	.	TRBJ1-1	CASSFPPNTEAFF	TGTGCCAGCAGTTTCCCTCCAAACACTGAAGCTTTCTTT